A selection of T cell receptor beta chains follows, all from one sample in a study of spatial heterogeneity in lung cancer. One entry per CDR3 protein, called by TCRdb with MiXCR from the 5' RACE reads. The sample includes 70,000 to 90,000 distinct CDR3 sequences, 13% of them seen just once. The sequenced sample was PBMCs, obtained at surgery. These receptors all come from a male donor with early-stage non-small cell lung cancer. The CDR3 runs from the conserved cysteine through the conserved F or W. Each record gives: clone size, V gene, J gene, CDR3 protein. The size field is filled for only some rows; it gives once, few, many or a size class.

clone_size: .; v_call: TRBV6-2/TRBV6-3; j_call: TRBJ2-7; cdr3_aa: CASSYEQYF
clone_size: many; v_call: TRBV5-1; j_call: TRBJ2-1; cdr3_aa: CASSSGQYNEQFF
clone_size: many; v_call: TRBV7-2; j_call: TRBJ1-2; cdr3_aa: CASSPLREGYGYTF
clone_size: many; v_call: TRBV7-6; j_call: TRBJ2-3; cdr3_aa: CASSPLAGAVADTQYF
clone_size: few; v_call: TRBV6-2/TRBV6-3; j_call: TRBJ2-1; cdr3_aa: CASSYSASGKDNEQFF
clone_size: few; v_call: TRBV7-9; j_call: TRBJ2-1; cdr3_aa: CASSLNRDYNEQFF
clone_size: .; v_call: TRBV12-3/TRBV12-4; j_call: TRBJ2-1; cdr3_aa: CASSLALGRVSYNEQFF
clone_size: .; v_call: TRBV4-1; j_call: TRBJ2-7; cdr3_aa: CASSQATLREQYF
clone_size: .; v_call: TRBV23-1; j_call: TRBJ2-3; cdr3_aa: CASSRDRGTDTQYF
clone_size: many; v_call: TRBV14; j_call: TRBJ2-7; cdr3_aa: CASSQRFSYEQYF
clone_size: many; v_call: TRBV10-3; j_call: TRBJ2-7; cdr3_aa: CAISESTSGRIGEQYF
clone_size: many; v_call: TRBV7-9; j_call: TRBJ2-1; cdr3_aa: CASGLAVNNEQFF
clone_size: few; v_call: TRBV7-9; j_call: TRBJ2-2; cdr3_aa: CASSQRTGAGELFF
clone_size: few; v_call: TRBV10-1; j_call: TRBJ2-5; cdr3_aa: CASSESGRGQYF
clone_size: few; v_call: TRBV12-3/TRBV12-4; j_call: TRBJ1-2; cdr3_aa: CASSSWGQGAGGYTF
clone_size: .; v_call: TRBV27; j_call: TRBJ2-7; cdr3_aa: CASSFGLAYEQYF
clone_size: .; v_call: TRBV3-1; j_call: TRBJ2-1; cdr3_aa: CASSQGGREQFF
clone_size: many; v_call: TRBV4-1; j_call: TRBJ2-1; cdr3_aa: CASSLTGTSGRAGEQFF
clone_size: few; v_call: TRBV6-4; j_call: TRBJ2-1; cdr3_aa: CASSLAGVPLNEQFF
clone_size: medium-sized; v_call: TRBV7-9; j_call: TRBJ1-2; cdr3_aa: CASSLGASSYGYTF
clone_size: few; v_call: TRBV3-1; j_call: TRBJ1-2; cdr3_aa: CASSQLDGYTF
clone_size: few; v_call: TRBV20-1; j_call: TRBJ2-3; cdr3_aa: CSARDRLKGSTDTQYF
clone_size: once; v_call: TRBV12-3/TRBV12-4; j_call: TRBJ1-1; cdr3_aa: CASSAFRGGGEAFF
clone_size: .; v_call: TRBV4-2; j_call: TRBJ2-7; cdr3_aa: CASSQEETLPEQYF
clone_size: many; v_call: TRBV29-1; j_call: TRBJ1-2; cdr3_aa: CSGGAGYGYTF
clone_size: .; v_call: TRBV19; j_call: TRBJ1-2; cdr3_aa: CASSTLEAGPIYGYTF
clone_size: few; v_call: TRBV5-4; j_call: TRBJ2-7; cdr3_aa: CASSLGGNTRPYSEQYF
clone_size: .; v_call: TRBV20-1; j_call: TRBJ2-3; cdr3_aa: CSARVGGNTQYF
clone_size: .; v_call: TRBV6-5; j_call: TRBJ1-5; cdr3_aa: CASSSTGMFGNQPQHF
clone_size: many; v_call: TRBV30; j_call: TRBJ1-1; cdr3_aa: CAFLWVTNTEAFF
clone_size: few; v_call: TRBV7-2; j_call: TRBJ1-1; cdr3_aa: CASRRNPGAMNTEAFF
clone_size: .; v_call: TRBV5-6; j_call: TRBJ2-7; cdr3_aa: CASSLGTGQEQYF
clone_size: many; v_call: TRBV29-1; j_call: TRBJ1-1; cdr3_aa: CSVGGAMNTEAFF
clone_size: .; v_call: TRBV7-2; j_call: TRBJ2-1; cdr3_aa: CASRERELGEQFF
clone_size: .; v_call: TRBV29-1; j_call: TRBJ2-2; cdr3_aa: CSARDRGTTGELFF
clone_size: few; v_call: TRBV27; j_call: TRBJ2-1; cdr3_aa: CASSPRTSYYNEQFF
clone_size: few; v_call: TRBV25-1; j_call: TRBJ2-3; cdr3_aa: CASSSRYTDTQYF
clone_size: .; v_call: TRBV23-1; j_call: TRBJ2-2; cdr3_aa: CASSQSEGAGTPGSCFF
clone_size: few; v_call: TRBV12-3/TRBV12-4; j_call: TRBJ1-5; cdr3_aa: CASSLRAIQPQHF
clone_size: many; v_call: TRBV24-1; j_call: TRBJ2-2; cdr3_aa: CATSGLGKDSANTGELFF
clone_size: once; v_call: TRBV7-2; j_call: TRBJ2-7; cdr3_aa: CASSLDSEQYF
clone_size: .; v_call: TRBV6-5; j_call: TRBJ2-3; cdr3_aa: CASSYRGPVDTQYF
clone_size: .; v_call: TRBV3-1; j_call: TRBJ1-4; cdr3_aa: CASSQATGLLGEKLFF
clone_size: many; v_call: TRBV7-3; j_call: TRBJ2-1; cdr3_aa: CASSLTAGDEQFF
clone_size: many; v_call: TRBV29-1; j_call: TRBJ1-1; cdr3_aa: CSVGDGITEAFF
clone_size: few; v_call: TRBV3-1; j_call: TRBJ2-5; cdr3_aa: CASSRLTGSRETQYF
clone_size: .; v_call: TRBV28; j_call: TRBJ2-7; cdr3_aa: CASIFAGQGDYEQYF
clone_size: .; v_call: TRBV9; j_call: TRBJ1-1; cdr3_aa: CASSAQVGTEAFF
clone_size: few; v_call: TRBV6-2/TRBV6-3; j_call: TRBJ1-2; cdr3_aa: CASSSFPGPNYGYTF
clone_size: .; v_call: TRBV6-2/TRBV6-3; j_call: TRBJ2-4; cdr3_aa: CASSFETGIKNIQYF
clone_size: .; v_call: TRBV11-2; j_call: TRBJ2-1; cdr3_aa: CASSPGANSYNEQFF
clone_size: many; v_call: TRBV23-1; j_call: TRBJ2-7; cdr3_aa: CASSDRDPYEQYF
clone_size: .; v_call: TRBV12-3/TRBV12-4; j_call: TRBJ2-1; cdr3_aa: CASRGTSGRDYNEQFF
clone_size: once; v_call: TRBV5-6; j_call: TRBJ2-7; cdr3_aa: CASSGGTGGSYEQYF